The 3 T cell receptor beta chains below come from one sample, sequenced in a study of T cell changes during pregnancy in multiple sclerosis. Measured with immunoSEQ multiplex PCR; TCRdb has only the in-frame clones, and not every one. The sample carries approximately 41,000 clones, about 94% recorded once. Sequenced material: CD4+ T cells from peripheral blood mononuclear cells, taken in the second trimester of pregnancy. The receptors shown here come from a female donor with multiple sclerosis, enrolled in a pregnancy study.

The genes are TRBV10-3 and TRBJ2-6; D is unresolved. The V and J ends lost 10 bases and 0 bases respectively, with 4 bases between them. The CDR3 has 12 residues. Germline loops: CDR1 ENHRY, CDR2 SYGVKD. The CDR3 bases are TGTGCCACCTCCTCTGGGGCCAACGTCCTGACTTTC. Translating it yields CATSSGANVLTF.

As concerns this clone: At one end the junction does not follow the germline gene, possibly because of a read error. This rearrangement joins TRBV6-1 to TRBJ1-5; TRBD1 aligns across 7 bases. Germline CDR1 reads MNHNS; CDR2 reads SASEGT. This CDR3 region has 15 residues. The CDR3 coding sequence is TGTGCCAGCAGTGACTTGTTAGGGGGCAAGCAGCCCCAGCATTTT. It specifies CASSDLLGGKQPQHF.

V gene TRBV2 combines with J gene TRBJ1-4; D is unclear. The CDR3 runs 13 residues. Germline V gives CDR1 SNHLY, CDR2 FYNNEI. V lost 3 bases to trimming and J lost 7 bases, with 9 bases between them. The CDR3 is CASSDLQTEKLFF. The CDR3 nucleotides are TGTGCCAGCAGTGATTTACAGACTGAAAAACTGTTTTTT.